This TCR beta chain appears in the sequencing data of a study of early T cells in non-severe SARS-CoV-2 infection. Looking at the study overall: Unsorted whole blood bulk RNA was sequenced, with unpaired chains.

Note on this clonotype: Its matching antigen is unknown.

Germline V gene lookup returns CDR1 SGHNT and CDR2 YYREEE (reference sequence). V lost 3 bases and J lost 0; bases outside the gene matches: 12. CDR3 length: 17 amino acids. Individual cDNA molecules each received unique molecular identifiers attached to them. TCRdb redid the calling of the 5' RACE reads with MiXCR, one entry per CDR3 protein. The sample has more than 50,000 distinct CDR3 sequences, roughly 12% seen once; the top ten hold over 1.1%. General observations from the study: Clonotype matching in VDJdb favored anti-spike CD8 responses and did not capture private and CD4 specificities.

The sample was whole blood, taken at baseline. This chain joins TRBV5-4 and TRBJ2-7; 7 nucleotides agree with TRBD1. The receptor was derived from an adult who was a healthcare worker with PCR-confirmed SARS-CoV-2 infection or an uninfected control (not recorded which). The CDR3 protein is CASSYGQAPSFSYEQYF. Written as DNA, the CDR3 is TGTGCCAGCAGCTATGGACAGGCGCCCTCATTCTCCTACGAGCAGTACTTC.